The 17 T cell receptor beta chains below were found in one sample sequenced in a study of T cells in localized non-small cell lung cancer. Using immunoSEQ multiplex PCR, the repertoire was profiled, and TCRdb retains in-frame clones only, with some absent. The table has 35,000 or so clones, about 90% seen once. The sample was peripheral blood, taken before any cancer treatment. The receptors originated from a man aged 40 to 69 with stage I lung adenocarcinoma.

In this sample, this clone turned up once. The V and J genes are TRBV11-2 and TRBJ1-1, with a tentative D call TRBD1 (5 bases). This CDR3 contains 12 residues. Per the germline V gene, CDR1 is SGHAT and CDR2 is FQNNGV. V was cut by 3 bases and J by 11 bases, with 13 bases left in between. CDR3 loop: CASSFIQGGAFF. CDR3 in DNA: TGTGCCAGCAGCTTTATTCAGGGTGGGGCTTTCTTT.

The chain combines TRBV11-2 with TRBJ2-3; 11 bases line up with TRBD2. The CDR3 contains 15 residues. Germline V lookup: CDR1 SGHAT, CDR2 FQNNGV. The V and J ends lost 4 bases and 2 bases, in that order; junction bases with no gene match: 2. CDR3 bases: TGTGCCAGCAGCTCGACTAGCGGGGACACAGATACGCAGTATTTT. It codes for CASSSTSGDTDTQYF.

This clone was recorded once. This chain uses TRBV7-8 with TRBJ2-3; D assignment may be TRBD1 or TRBD2 (5 bases each). The CDR3 length is 17 residues. CDR1 is SGHVS, CDR2 FQNEAQ, per germline. Trimming pared 5 bases from V and 1 base from J, leaving 19 bases between. The CDR3 reads CASSPQTPGTGTDTQYF. In DNA form, the CDR3 reads TGTGCCAGCAGCCCCCAGACTCCCGGGACGGGCACAGATACGCAGTATTTT.

V and J are TRBV19 and TRBJ1-5, with D uncertain. The V gene lost 6 bases and the J gene lost 3 bases, with 6 bases spanning the gap. CDR1 and CDR2 from the germline V gene are LNHDA and SQIVND (reference sequence). This CDR3 comprises 12 residues. The CDR3 is CASSELNQPQHF. In nucleotides, the CDR3 is TGTGCCAGTAGCGAGCTCAATCAGCCCCAGCATTTT.

This chain uses TRBV4-1 with TRBJ2-1; D gene unclear. The CDR3 totals 15 residues. The V gene lost 1 base and the J gene lost 10 bases, with 17 bases spanning the gap. The germline gives CDR1 MGHRA, CDR2 YSYEKL. The CDR3 nucleotides read TGCGCCAGCAGCCAAGTGGGCCAGATCAAGAGGGAGCAGTTCTTC. It translates to CASSQVGQIKREQFF.

The rearrangement joins TRBV6-5 to TRBJ1-2; D gene ambiguous. Germline loops: CDR1 MNHEY, CDR2 SVGAGI. The V gene lost 0 bases and the J gene lost 4 bases, with 9 bases spanning the gap. This CDR3 is built from 14 residues. Here the CDR3 DNA reads TGTGCCAGCAGTTACTCGGGTGGAATCTATGGCTACACCTTC. Its translation: CASSYSGGIYGYTF.

The V gene is TRBV19, the J gene TRBJ1-2, with unresolved D. With 7 bases removed from V and 0 bases from J, the gap between germline ends came to 12 bases. In germline, CDR1 is LNHDA, CDR2 SQIVND (reference sequence). The CDR3 is 14 amino acids. For the CDR3, the DNA is TGTGCCAGTAAACGCAGGCCAACTAACTATGGCTACACCTTC. It is translated as CASKRRPTNYGYTF.

The chain recombines TRBV7-2 with TRBJ2-5, with D perhaps matching TRBD1 (6 bases). Trimming pared 1 base from V and 2 bases from J, leaving 11 bases between. CDR1 and CDR2 (germline): SGHTA, FQGNSA. CDR3 length: 15 amino acids. CDR3 in amino acids: CASSLGSGEQETQYF. CDR3 coding DNA: TGTGCCAGCAGCTTAGGCTCAGGGGAACAAGAGACCCAGTACTTC.

This clone was recorded only once. This chain connects TRBV11-2 to TRBJ1-2; 8 nucleotides agree with TRBD1. The V segment lost 4 bases and the J segment 1 base; nucleotides outside the gene matches: 8. The CDR3 contains 16 residues. The germline V gene encodes CDR1 SGHAT and CDR2 FQNNGV. The CDR3 DNA sequence: TGTGCCAGCAGCTACGGGACAGGAGGGAGTAACTATGGCTACACCTTC. This sequence encodes CASSYGTGGSNYGYTF. Combining the CDR3 with reference TRBV11-2 and TRBJ1-2 gives the whole variable domain EAGVAQSPRYKIIEKRQSVAFWCNPISGHATLYWYQQILGQGPKLLIQFQNNGVVDDSQLPKDRFSAERLKGVDSTLKIQPAKLEDSAVYLCASSYGTGGSNYGYTFGSGTRLTVV.

The V and J genes are TRBV5-1 and TRBJ2-7; 7 bases fit TRBD1. In germline, CDR1 is SGHRS, CDR2 YFSETQ. J was trimmed by 5 bases and V by 4 bases; bases with no gene match: 9. This CDR3 is 14 amino acids long. This chain's CDR3 is CASSPGTVGNEQYF. CDR3 coding DNA: TGCGCCAGCAGCCCTGGGACAGTTGGGAACGAGCAGTACTTC.

The gene calls are TRBV4-1 and TRBJ2-1; D might be TRBD1 (5 bases). Between the trimmed V and J ends, which lost 1 base and 1 base, there was a span of 11 bases. The CDR3 contains 16 residues. In germline, CDR1 is MGHRA, CDR2 YSYEKL. For the CDR3, the DNA is TGCGCCAGCAGCCAAGTGGACATACTTTCCTACAATGAGCAGTTCTTC. Its protein product is CASSQVDILSYNEQFF.

This clone showed up just once. The chain couples TRBV30 to TRBJ2-3; 8 nucleotides line up with TRBD2. J was trimmed by 1 base and V by 0 bases; bases with no gene match: 6. This CDR3 region has 16 residues. Germline V gene sequence: CDR1 GTSNPN, CDR2 SVGIG (reference sequence). The CDR3 loop is CAWSVAGEFGTDTQYF. The CDR3 nucleotides read TGTGCCTGGAGTGTAGCGGGGGAGTTCGGCACAGATACGCAGTATTTT.

This clone has just one count. V usage is TRBV7-6 and J usage is TRBJ2-3, with 7 bases lining up with TRBD2. The ends lost 7 bases at V and 0 bases at J; junction bases unmatched: 7. CDR1 and CDR2 (germline): SGHVS, FNYEAQ. CDR3 length: 15 residues. The DNA of the CDR3 is TGTGCCAGCACACAAATGACTAGCAGCACAGATACGCAGTATTTT. This sequence encodes CASTQMTSSTDTQYF.

The CDR3 DNA follows: TGCGCCAGCAGTGAGGACAGGGCAGGAAACTATGGCTACACCTTC. Its translation: CASSEDRAGNYGYTF. This chain connects TRBV10-1 to TRBJ1-2; the match to TRBD1 covers 7 bases. J lost 2 bases, V lost 2 bases, and 5 bases had no gene match. The germline V gene has CDR1 WNHNN and CDR2 SYGVQD (reference sequence). The CDR3 runs to 15 residues.

The V gene is TRBV7-8, the J gene TRBJ2-7; D is possibly TRBD2 (6 bases). CDR1 is SGHVS and CDR2 is FQNEAQ in the germline V gene. V gave up 5 bases and J gave up 3 bases, with 14 bases separating them. The CDR3 is made up of 14 amino acids. CDR3 sequence (DNA): TGTGCCAGCAGCCCCAGGGACTCCGGCTACGAGCAGTACTTC. The encoded protein is CASSPRDSGYEQYF. Full variable domain (missing parts from reference TRBV7-8 and TRBJ2-7): GAGVSQSPRYKVAKRGQDVALRCDPISGHVSLFWYQQALGQGPEFLTYFQNEAQLDKSGLPSDRFFAERPEGSVSTLKIQRTQQEDSAVYLCASSPRDSGYEQYFGPGTRLTVT.

This chain uses TRBV5-8 with TRBJ1-3, with D unresolved. Per the germline V gene, CDR1 is SGHTS and CDR2 is YDEGEE. There are 15 residues in the CDR3. V was clipped by 4 bases and J by 2 bases, with 13 bases between them. CDR3 in amino acids: CASSHPAPAGNTIYF. CDR3 DNA: TGTGCCAGCAGCCATCCAGCCCCCGCTGGAAACACCATATATTTT.

The V call is TRBV4-2, the J call TRBJ1-2; weak D call: TRBD1 (5 bases). V was clipped by 6 bases and J by 5 bases, with 10 bases between them. The germline V gene has CDR1 LGHNA and CDR2 YNFKEQ. This CDR3 comprises 12 residues. The DNA of the CDR3 is TGTGCCAGCAGGTCGGGACTTTATGGCTACACCTTC. This encodes CASRSGLYGYTF.